Listed below are T cell receptor beta chains from one sample, sequenced in a study of T-cell reconstitution after alpha-beta-depleted transplantation in children. TCRdb analysed the PCR reads with MiXCR anew, one entry per CDR3 protein. The sample has approximately 400,000 distinct CDR3 sequences, approximately 11% seen once; the top ten hold roughly 5%. The sample was PBMCs from the stem cell graft donor, taken from the stem cell graft. Receptors originate from a human donor who donated a stem cell graft to a child with acute myeloid leukemia. Both conserved end residues are part of each CDR3. Fields, in order: D gene, V gene, J gene, clone size, CDR3 protein, CDR3 DNA. The D gene is left open where the match is weak. Only part of the rows carry a size: once, few, many, or a class if the clone is expanded.

NA	TRBV7-2	TRBJ2-2	many	CASSSNPSALESGELFF	TGTGCCAGCAGCTCAAACCCTAGCGCCCTAGAGTCCGGGGAGCTGTTTTTT
NA	TRBV5-1	TRBJ2-3	many	CASGEAHTDTQYF	TGCGCCAGCGGAGAGGCCCACACAGATACGCAGTATTTT
TRBD1	TRBV6-1	TRBJ1-4	many	CASSQGQGANEKLFF	TGTGCCAGCAGTCAAGGACAGGGGGCAAATGAAAAACTGTTTTTT
NA	TRBV30	TRBJ1-3	NA	CAWSTSSGNTIYF	TGTGCCTGGAGTACAAGCTCTGGAAACACCATATATTTT
NA	TRBV5-1	TRBJ2-5	NA	CASRPLAGIRETQYF	TGCGCCAGCAGACCACTAGCTGGAATCCGGGAGACCCAGTACTTC
TRBD1	TRBV20-1	TRBJ1-2	many	CSALTGSPYGYTF	TGCAGTGCTTTGACAGGGTCACCCTATGGCTACACCTTC
TRBD2	TRBV3-1	TRBJ2-2	few	CASSQEDSGRMTGELFF	TGTGCCAGCAGCCAAGAAGACAGCGGGAGAATGACCGGGGAGCTGTTTTTT
NA	TRBV9	TRBJ2-6	many	CASSVELGANVLTF	TGTGCCAGCAGCGTAGAGCTTGGGGCCAACGTCCTGACTTTC
NA	TRBV20-1	TRBJ1-5	few	CSARESVRGGNQPQHF	TGCAGTGCTAGAGAGTCAGTCAGGGGAGGTAATCAGCCCCAGCATTTT
TRBD1	TRBV5-1	TRBJ2-3	many	CASSYPGQPTDTQYF	TGCGCCAGCAGCTACCCGGGACAGCCCACAGATACGCAGTATTTT
NA	TRBV20-1	TRBJ2-3	few	CSARDLYRTDTQYF	TGCAGTGCTAGAGATCTATACAGAACAGATACGCAGTATTTT
NA	TRBV6-1	TRBJ1-5	many	CASNGQLNQPQHF	TGTGCCAGCAACGGGCAGTTGAATCAGCCCCAGCATTTT
NA	TRBV20-1	TRBJ2-7	NA	CSATVSPTYEQYF	TGCAGTGCCACCGTCAGTCCAACCTACGAGCAGTACTTC
TRBD1	TRBV11-2	TRBJ2-2	NA	CASSQYLTPGQGAGELFF	TGTGCCAGCAGCCAGTACCTGACACCGGGACAGGGGGCCGGGGAGCTGTTTTTT
TRBD1	TRBV7-2	TRBJ1-5	NA	CASSLVRDSYQPQHF	TGTGCCAGCAGCTTAGTTCGGGACAGCTATCAGCCCCAGCATTTT
NA	TRBV4-3	TRBJ2-7	few	CASSQDPLSVFREQYF	TGCGCCAGCAGCCAAGATCCCTTATCGGTGTTTCGGGAGCAGTACTTC
NA	TRBV18	TRBJ2-5	NA	CASSPRGSDGETQYF	TGTGCCAGCTCCCCCCGGGGATCGGACGGGGAGACCCAGTACTTC
TRBD2	TRBV27	TRBJ2-7	NA	CASRPGLAESYEQYF	TGTGCCAGCAGGCCGGGACTAGCGGAAAGCTACGAGCAGTACTTC
NA	TRBV10-3	TRBJ2-2	many	CAISETGEAALLRELFF	TGTGCCATCAGTGAGACGGGGGAGGCCGCCCTACTCCGGGAGCTGTTTTTT
TRBD2	TRBV5-1	TRBJ2-1	few	CASSSAVGVAGGSSYNEQFF	TGCGCCAGCAGCTCCGCAGTAGGGGTAGCGGGGGGGAGCTCCTACAATGAGCAGTTCTTC
NA	TRBV20-1	TRBJ1-4	few	CSRGRTNEKLFF	TGCAGTCGGGGGAGGACTAATGAAAAACTGTTTTTT
NA	TRBV5-1	TRBJ1-1	many	CASSLSWNTEAFF	TGCGCCAGCAGCTTGTCTTGGAACACTGAAGCTTTCTTT
NA	TRBV18	TRBJ2-7	many	CASSPGQGSYEQYF	TGTGCCAGCTCACCAGGGCAGGGCTCCTACGAGCAGTACTTC
TRBD1	TRBV7-2	TRBJ2-1	NA	CASSEQGASNEQFF	TGTGCCAGCAGCGAACAGGGGGCGAGCAATGAGCAGTTCTTC
TRBD2	TRBV12-3/TRBV12-4	TRBJ2-2	few	CASSSTPTGTSGGNTGELFF	TGTGCCAGCAGCTCGACCCCCACCGGGACTAGCGGGGGTAACACCGGGGAGCTGTTTTTT
NA	TRBV6-4	TRBJ2-1	few	CASSKSGGDNNEQFF	TGTGCCAGCAGTAAGTCCGGGGGCGACAACAATGAGCAGTTCTTC
NA	TRBV5-1	TRBJ2-2	NA	CASSFGILTGELFF	TGCGCCAGCAGCTTCGGGATTTTAACCGGGGAGCTGTTTTTT
TRBD2	TRBV9	TRBJ2-1	few	CASSVFGGGAYEQFF	TGTGCCAGCAGCGTATTTGGCGGGGGGGCCTATGAGCAGTTCTTC
NA	TRBV29-1	TRBJ1-1	NA	CSVGHRLNTEAFF	TGCAGCGTTGGGCACAGGTTGAACACTGAAGCTTTCTTT
NA	TRBV18	TRBJ2-2	NA	CASSPPDTGELFF	TGTGCCAGCTCACCACCTGACACCGGGGAGCTGTTTTTT